One sample yielded the 15 T cell receptor beta chains listed below, sequenced in a study of radiation and T cells in renal cell carcinoma. Noted treatment: 15 Gy SBRT to primary tumor, nephrectomy 4 weeks later. The protocol was immunoSEQ multiplex PCR, while the TCRdb copy is restricted to in-frame clones and leaves out a portion. The data contain about 9,200 clones, less than 75% of them singletons. This specimen consisted of tumor tissue, obtained from a patient whose treatment included radiotherapy and nephrectomy. These receptors all come from a man aged 60 to 75 with renal cell carcinoma.

This clone was recorded a few times. The chain combines TRBV7-9 with TRBJ1-5; possibly TRBD1 for D (6 bases). The CDR3 covers 14 residues. CDR1 and CDR2 from the germline V gene are SEHNR and FQNEAQ (reference sequence). Trimming removed 4 bases at V and 3 bases at J, with 10 bases between. CDR3 nucleotide sequence: TGTGCCAGCAGCTCACAGGGTATCAATCAGCCCCAGCATTTT. Its protein is CASSSQGINQPQHF.

This clone was counted only a few times. V is TRBV5-1 and J is TRBJ1-1; TRBD1 is a possible D gene (6 bases). Germline assignment: CDR1 SGHRS and CDR2 YFSETQ. With 4 bases removed from V and 3 bases from J, the gap between germline ends came to 13 bases. The CDR3 has 14 amino acids. CDR3 residues: CASSGGGWDTEAFF. In nucleotides, the CDR3 is TGCGCCAGCAGCGGGGGCGGGTGGGACACTGAAGCTTTCTTT. Looking up the rest from reference TRBV5-1 and TRBJ1-1 gives the full variable domain: KAGVTQTPRYLIKTRGQQVTLSCSPISGHRSVSWYQQTPGQGLQFLFEYFSETQRNKGNFPGRFSGRQFSNSRSEMNVSTLELGDSALYLCASSGGGWDTEAFFGQGTRLTVV.

This chain connects TRBV30 to TRBJ1-2, with TRBD1 identical over 9 bases. There are 13 residues in the CDR3. Germline assignment: CDR1 GTSNPN and CDR2 SVGIG (reference sequence). V trimming: 2 bases; J trimming: 7 bases; junction bases outside the gene matches: 5. For the CDR3, the DNA is TGTGCCTGGAGTCCTGGACAGGGGTTTGGCTACACCTTC. This gives the protein CAWSPGQGFGYTF.

The J gene is TRBJ2-7, the V gene TRBV28; 12 bases align to TRBD1. From germline, CDR1 is MDHEN and CDR2 SYDVKM. The CDR3 consists of 19 residues. The trim removed 6 bases at V and 5 bases at J, leaving 20 bases unmatched. The CDR3 is CASSLPGQGASHLVHEQYF. The CDR3 DNA follows: TGTGCCAGCAGCCTTCCGGGACAGGGGGCGTCACACCTGGTCCACGAGCAGTACTTC.

The chain links TRBV6-5 to TRBJ1-2, with D perhaps matching TRBD1 (6 bases). The V gene's germline CDR1 is MNHEY and CDR2 SVGAGI. The CDR3 consists of 14 residues. The V and J ends lost 5 bases and 6 bases respectively, with 16 bases between them. CDR3 sequence (DNA): TGTGCCAGCAGTGTTACCAGGGGTTGGGATGGCTACACCTTC. Its translation is CASSVTRGWDGYTF.

This clone has a handful of counts. The chain joins TRBV25-1 to TRBJ1-4; D unresolved. V was clipped by 1 base and J by 0 bases, with 12 bases between them. Per germline, CDR1 MGHDK and CDR2 SYGVNS. The CDR3 loop spans 17 amino acids. CDR3 loop: CASSESVVQATNEKLFF. The DNA of the CDR3 is TGTGCCAGCAGTGAATCCGTTGTGCAGGCAACTAATGAAAAACTGTTTTTT.

Only a few counts were recorded for this clone. The rearrangement links TRBV10-1 to TRBJ1-4; D unclear. Between the trimmed V and J ends, which lost 6 bases and 0 bases, there was a span of 8 bases. This CDR3 has 14 amino acids. Looked up from germline, CDR1 is WNHNN and CDR2 is SYGVQD (reference sequence). CDR3 residues: CASSGPATNEKLFF. The CDR3 nucleotides are TGCGCCAGCAGCGGACCTGCAACTAATGAAAAACTGTTTTTT.

This clone has more than one count but fewer than ten. The chain employs TRBV9 and TRBJ1-4; 10 bases map to TRBD1. The CDR3 totals 15 residues. CDR1 is SGDLS, CDR2 YYNGEE, per germline. V shed 3 bases and J 7 bases; nucleotides not matched to a gene: 6. CDR3 in amino acids: CASSAGTGVGEKLFF. In nucleotides, the CDR3 is TGTGCCAGCAGCGCAGGGACAGGGGTTGGTGAAAAACTGTTTTTT.

The sample holds a few counts of this clone. V and J are TRBV7-7 and TRBJ2-7, with D tentatively TRBD1 or TRBD2 (5 bases each). Trimming left V 1 base short and J 2 bases short, with 12 bases between. There are 15 residues in the CDR3. Per the germline V gene, CDR1 is SSHAT and CDR2 is FNYEAQ (reference sequence). DNA for the CDR3: TGTGCCAGCAGCTTAGGACCGGGACCTACCTACGAGCAGTACTTC. Translated, it gives CASSLGPGPTYEQYF.

The J gene is TRBJ1-1, the V gene TRBV5-1; D call uncertain. The CDR3 has 14 amino acids. Trimming removed 5 bases from V and 3 bases from J, with 14 bases in between. Germline-derived CDR1 and CDR2 are SGHRS and YFSETQ. The CDR3 reads CASRGLGVDTEAFF. The CDR3 DNA sequence: TGCGCCAGCAGGGGCTTGGGAGTGGACACTGAAGCTTTCTTT.

The genes are TRBV11-1 and TRBJ2-7, with 8 bases lining up with TRBD1. The CDR3 spans 13 residues. V shed 2 bases, J shed 4 bases, and the junction held 1 base outside the gene matches. Germline-derived CDR1 and CDR2 are SGHAT and FQDESV (reference sequence). The CDR3 protein is CASSLRQGYEQYF. The CDR3 DNA reads as TGTGCCAGCAGCTTACGACAGGGGTACGAGCAGTACTTC.

In its sample, this clone was seen a few times. The chain is built from TRBV4-1 and TRBJ2-7; perhaps D is TRBD1 or TRBD2 (5 bases each). The CDR3 has 15 amino acids. Trimming pared 0 bases from V and 4 bases from J, leaving 13 bases between. Germline CDR1 is MGHRA and CDR2 is YSYEKL. The CDR3: CASSQEQDWGYEQYF. CDR3 nucleotides: TGCGCCAGCAGCCAAGAGCAGGATTGGGGGTACGAGCAGTACTTC.

This rearrangement joins TRBV6-5 to TRBJ1-2; D uncertain. The V end was cut by 5 bases, the J end by 6 bases, with 7 bases between. Germline loops: CDR1 MNHEY, CDR2 SVGAGI. This CDR3 has 11 amino acids. The CDR3 DNA reads as TGTGCCAGCAGTCACGGCCATGGCTACACCTTC. It encodes CASSHGHGYTF.

V is TRBV7-3 and J is TRBJ2-3, with D uncertain. In germline, CDR1 is SGHTA, CDR2 FQGTGA. CDR3 size: 14 residues. V lost 5 bases to trimming and J lost 4 bases, with 13 bases between them. CDR3 region: CASSPSHSSDTQYF. The CDR3 nucleotides are TGTGCCAGCAGCCCCTCGCATAGTTCAGATACGCAGTATTTT.

The rearrangement joins TRBV11-2 to TRBJ2-7; 8 bases map to TRBD1. The CDR3 is 15 residues long. The germline V gene encodes CDR1 SGHAT and CDR2 FQNNGV. Trimming removed 3 bases from V and 7 bases from J; junction bases left unmatched: 11. The CDR3 region has the DNA TGTGCCAGCAGCTTCTCGACAGGGGTCTATGGGGAGCAGTACTTC. Its translation is CASSFSTGVYGEQYF.